This T cell receptor beta chain is drawn from a study of early T cells in non-severe SARS-CoV-2 infection. The protocol attached unique molecular identifiers to individual cDNA molecules. TCRdb reanalysed the 5' RACE reads using MiXCR and keeps one entry per CDR3 protein. The repertoire has under 35,000 distinct CDR3 sequences, approximately 4.3% of them found once; the top ten carry about 12%. This CDR3 spans 16 amino acids. CDR1 and CDR2 (germline): MRHNA, SNTAGT. Deletions cut 0 bases from V and 1 base from J, with 9 bases between. This clonotype has ten or more counts. This chain links TRBV6-4 with TRBJ2-2, with D perhaps matching TRBD1 or TRBD2 (5 bases each). Sequenced sample: whole blood. This clonotype originated in an adult who was a healthcare worker with PCR-confirmed SARS-CoV-2 infection or an uninfected control (not recorded which). CDR3 protein: CASSDSGTLNTGELFF. For the CDR3, the DNA is TGTGCCAGCAGTGACTCCGGGACCCTGAACACCGGGGAGCTGTTTTTT.